A single sample gave rise to the 5 T cell receptor beta chains below, sequenced in a study of vaccination and CD4 T cells after COVID-19. Researchers used the Oncomine TCR Beta short-read assay to sequence DNA from cultured CD4+ T cells. TCRdb analysed the PCR reads with MiXCR anew, one entry per CDR3 protein. The data contain 15,000 or so distinct CDR3 sequences, roughly 31% of them singletons. Indicated treatment: roughly 11-day PBMC culture with coronavirus spike peptide pools or control peptides (ViraFEST assay). These receptors have no known antigen. Specimen: cultured CD4+ T cells from blood. The source is a human donor with COVID-19.

The chain employs TRBV10-3 and TRBJ1-3; no definite D call. Trimming pared 3 bases from V and 0 bases from J, leaving 9 bases between. The germline V gene encodes CDR1 ENHRY and CDR2 SYGVKD. This CDR3 is built from 15 residues. The CDR3 region has the DNA TGTGCCATCAGTGAAGGCTCAGACTCTGGAAACACCATATATTTT. This gives the protein CAISEGSDSGNTIYF.

The chain is built from TRBV11-3 and TRBJ2-7; D perhaps matches TRBD2 (5 bases). There are 13 residues in the CDR3. Germline V gene lookup returns CDR1 SGHNT and CDR2 YENEEA. V dropped 1 base and J dropped 1 base, with 5 bases sitting between them. The CDR3 DNA is TGTGCCAGCAGCTTAGCGGGATCCTACGAGCAGTACTTC. This gives the protein CASSLAGSYEQYF.

The chain carries TRBV7-2 and TRBJ1-1, with 7 bases aligning to TRBD1. V dropped 5 bases and J dropped 7; count of bases not matched to a gene: 10. Germline loops: CDR1 SGHTA, CDR2 FQGNSA. The CDR3 has 14 amino acids. The CDR3: CASSPQGGAFEAFF. CDR3 in DNA: TGTGCCAGCAGCCCCCAAGGGGGCGCATTTGAAGCTTTCTTT.

The J gene is TRBJ1-6, the V gene TRBV9, with D maybe TRBD1 (5 bases). The CDR3 extends over 16 amino acids. Germline values: CDR1 SGDLS, CDR2 YYNGEE. The V end lost 0 bases, the J end lost 6 bases, and 13 bases lay between the germline ends. The CDR3 DNA sequence: TGTGCCAGCAGCGTAGGGGTTCCCGGGGGTAATTCACCCCTCCACTTT. Translated, it gives CASSVGVPGGNSPLHF.

This clonotype has a single count. CDR3 in DNA: TGCGCCAGCAGGACAACGAGCGTGGATACGCAGTATTTT. Protein product: CASRTTSVDTQYF. V is TRBV5-1 and J is TRBJ2-3; D is unresolved. V dropped 5 bases and J dropped 6 bases, with 13 bases sitting between them. The V gene's germline CDR1 is SGHRS and CDR2 YFSETQ. The CDR3 spans 13 residues.